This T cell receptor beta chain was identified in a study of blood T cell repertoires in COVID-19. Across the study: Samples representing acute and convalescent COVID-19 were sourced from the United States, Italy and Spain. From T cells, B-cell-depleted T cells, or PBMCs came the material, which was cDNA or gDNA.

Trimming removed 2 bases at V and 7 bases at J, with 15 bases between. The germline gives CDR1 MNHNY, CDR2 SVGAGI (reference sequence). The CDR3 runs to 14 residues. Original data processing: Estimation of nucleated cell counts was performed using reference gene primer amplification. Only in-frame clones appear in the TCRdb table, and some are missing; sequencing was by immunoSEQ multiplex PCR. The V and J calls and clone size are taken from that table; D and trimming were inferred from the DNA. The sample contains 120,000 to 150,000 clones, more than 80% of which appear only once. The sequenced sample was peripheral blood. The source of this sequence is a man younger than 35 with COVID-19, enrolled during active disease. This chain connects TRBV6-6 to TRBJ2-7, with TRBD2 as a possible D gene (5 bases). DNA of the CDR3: TGTGCCAGCAGTTACCCGGACGGGATTGGGGAGCAGTACTTC. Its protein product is CASSYPDGIGEQYF.